The subject of this entry is one TCR beta chain. This specimen comes from a study of control samples from healthy donors and cancer patients. The V end lost 7 bases, the J end lost 0 bases, and 9 bases lay between the germline ends. The length of the CDR3 is 13 residues. The assay was immunoSEQ multiplex PCR, and TCRdb's table has in-frame clones only and misses some. The table includes approximately 150,000 clones, around 90% detected once. This rearrangement joins TRBV12-3 or TRBV12-4 to TRBJ1-1; D gene uncertain. The TCR comes from a man younger than 45 in good health. What was sequenced was blood. Written as DNA, the CDR3 is TGTGCCAGCAACTCTCATATGAACACTGAAGCTTTCTTT. It yields the protein CASNSHMNTEAFF.